This T cell receptor beta chain was obtained from a study of a mutant IDH1 vaccine in newly diagnosed glioma listed by TCRdb under 2021. At the level of the whole study: Patients were given eight vaccinations, in weeks 1, 3, 5, 7, 11, 15, 19 and 23, which matched visits V03 through V10. Vaccination was initiated 4-6 weeks after radiotherapy alone, or concurrently with temozolomide cycles in the chemotherapy-containing groups. Of the roughly 33 treated patients, around 62% were male and about 40% were female, and a mean age of approximately 40 years was recorded. Before enrollment, most patients had been given radiochemotherapy with temozolomide as standard therapy, while the rest had received either radiotherapy alone or temozolomide alone. Peripheral blood was collected at six visits: V03 (baseline), V05, V07, V10, V12 and V13. Longitudinal TCRB deep sequencing was done for roughly 23 treated patients, wherever samples were available for exploratory analyses. Paper-wide results and their limitations: Changes in the top peripheral T cell clonotypes picked up by TCRB sequencing did not appear to be linked to pseudoprogression. Selection of PBMC samples for TCRB deep sequencing was based on availability. According to the authors, sample limitations meant that analyses of patient blood samples could not be reproduced. Immune responses induced by the vaccine were seen in about 93% of patients across multiple MHC alleles.

The CDR3 sequence holds 13 residues, the cysteine and phenylalanine included. Left in the record is the CDR3 DNA by itself, 39 bases read in frame from the first base. CDR1 and CDR2 are read off the germline V gene as SNHLY and FYNNEI. V is cut by 0 bases and J by 2 bases, and the space between the germline ends is 5 bases. In the paper's terms, the time point label means: week 5, during vaccination. Each vaccine dose, consisting of 300 ug of a 20-mer mutant IDH1 peptide in Montanide, was administered subcutaneously with topical imiquimod. Newly diagnosed WHO grade 3 or 4 IDH1-mutant astrocytomas showing loss of nuclear ATRX were present in the donors. The samples were drawn from NOA16, a multicentre, single-arm, open-label phase I trial in Germany that tested a mutant IDH1 peptide vaccine in humans for the first time. Genomic DNA for TCRB sequencing was isolated from EDTA blood with the DNeasy Blood and Tissue Kit.

Concerning this clone: It lacks a known antigen. Base qualities are not recorded, but no much larger clone differs from it by a single base.

The library was generated by the immunoSEQ multiplex PCR assay. Rearranged TCR beta chain sequences were amplified with the hsTCRB Kit following the manufacturer's protocol. TCRB libraries were sequenced on an Illumina MiSeq. The published analysis was carried out like this. The kit vendor's proprietary platform handled demultiplexing, trimming and gene mapping. Drawn from immuneACCESS, this table holds only the in-frame rearrangements with V and J called that TCRdb kept. Clones are partly lost; checked studies trace under half to an unresolved V gene and leave the rest unexplained. Clonal size and the V and J genes are those of that table, whereas D and trimming came from the DNA. Here the sample has roughly 50,000 clones; roughly 73% occur a single time. Roughly 1.8% of the sample lies in the top ten.

The V gene is TRBV2 and the J gene is TRBJ2-7, with an unclear D gene assignment. This receptor was obtained from a woman in her forties with glioma. Sequencing used PBMCs, obtained from a glioma patient whose treatment included an IDH1 peptide vaccine. The CDR3 here reads CASSEAGAYEQYF. The nucleotides are TGTGCCAGCAGTGAAGCTGGGGCCTACGAGCAGTACTTC. Full variable domain (CDR3 extended with the reference TRBV2 and TRBJ2-7 proteins): EPEVTQTPSHQVTQMGQEVILRCVPISNHLYFYWYRQILGQKVEFLVSFYNNEISEKSEIFDDQFSVERPDGSNFTLKIRSTKLEDSAMYFCASSEAGAYEQYFGPGTRLTVT.